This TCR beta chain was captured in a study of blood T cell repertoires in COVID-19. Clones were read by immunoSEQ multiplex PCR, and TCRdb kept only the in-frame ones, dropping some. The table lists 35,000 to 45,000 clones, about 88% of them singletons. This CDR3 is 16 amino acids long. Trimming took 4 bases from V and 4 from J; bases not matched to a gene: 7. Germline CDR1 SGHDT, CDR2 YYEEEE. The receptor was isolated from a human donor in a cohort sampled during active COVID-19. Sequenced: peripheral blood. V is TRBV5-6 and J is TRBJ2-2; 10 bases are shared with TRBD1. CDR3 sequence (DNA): TGTGCCAGCAGCCCGGACAGGGGGACGATCACCGGGGAGCTGTTTTTT. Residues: CASSPDRGTITGELFF.